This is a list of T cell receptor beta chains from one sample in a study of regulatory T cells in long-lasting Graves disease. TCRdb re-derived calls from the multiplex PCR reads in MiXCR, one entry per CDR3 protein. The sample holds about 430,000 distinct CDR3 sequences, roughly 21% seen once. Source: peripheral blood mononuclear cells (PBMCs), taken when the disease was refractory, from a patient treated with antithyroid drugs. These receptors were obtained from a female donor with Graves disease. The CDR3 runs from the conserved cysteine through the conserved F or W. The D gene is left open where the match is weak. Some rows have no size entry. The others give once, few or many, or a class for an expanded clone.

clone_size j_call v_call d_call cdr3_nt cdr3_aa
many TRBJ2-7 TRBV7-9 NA TGTGCCAGCAGCTTATCCCCATTCCAAACGTACGAGCAGTACTTC CASSLSPFQTYEQYF
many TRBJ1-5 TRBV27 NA TGTGCCAGCAGTTTCCAGGGTATAGGTCAGCCCCAGCATTTT CASSFQGIGQPQHF
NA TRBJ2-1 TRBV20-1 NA TGCAGTGCTAGAGTCGGTGTCGGATACAATGAGCAGTTCTTC CSARVGVGYNEQFF
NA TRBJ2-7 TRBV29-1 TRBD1 TGCAGCGTCCGCCCTTGGGGACAGTTCTCCTACGAGCAGTACTTC CSVRPWGQFSYEQYF
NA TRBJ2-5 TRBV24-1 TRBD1 TGTGCCACCAGTGATCATACAGGGGGCCGAGGAGAGACCCAGTACTTC CATSDHTGGRGETQYF
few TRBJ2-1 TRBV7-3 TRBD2 TGTGCCAGCAGCTTGAGGCGGGAGGGTTGGGAGCAGTTCTTC CASSLRREGWEQFF
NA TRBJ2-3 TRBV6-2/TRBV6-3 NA TGTGCCAGCAGTCTCCTTATGGGAGCTGCAGATACGCAGTATTTT CASSLLMGAADTQYF
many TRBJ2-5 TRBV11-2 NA TGTGCCAGCAGCCACCCCAAGCCACCAGCTGACGGCAGGGATAGAGAGACCCAGTACTTC CASSHPKPPADGRDRETQYF
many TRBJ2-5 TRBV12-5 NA TGTTCCCCTGGGGAATCCCAGTGTCCGGAGACCCAGTACTTC CSPGESQCPETQYF
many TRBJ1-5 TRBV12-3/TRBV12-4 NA TGTGCCAGCAGTTTAGGGGCCGGGGGCGGGAATCAGCCCCAGCATTTT CASSLGAGGGNQPQHF
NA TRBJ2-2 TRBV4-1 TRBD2 TGCGCCAGCAGCCAAGATCCCCTAGCGGGAGTAGCCGGGGAGCTGTTTTTT CASSQDPLAGVAGELFF
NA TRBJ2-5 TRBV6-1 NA TGTGCCAGCAGTGTGGAAGAAGAGACCCAGTACTTC CASSVEEETQYF
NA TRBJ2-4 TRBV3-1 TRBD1 TGTGCCAGCAGCCAAGAATCGCAGGGGGACATTCAGTACTTC CASSQESQGDIQYF
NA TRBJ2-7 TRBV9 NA TGTGCCAGCAGCGTTGACGGACTTGCGATGGGCGAGCAGTACTTC CASSVDGLAMGEQYF
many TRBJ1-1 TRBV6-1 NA TGTGCCAGCAACAGACAGAGACACACTGAAGCTTTCTTT CASNRQRHTEAFF
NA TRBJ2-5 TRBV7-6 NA TGTGCCAGCAGCCCCCCTCCCGGGGTCGGGGAGACCCAGTACTTC CASSPPPGVGETQYF
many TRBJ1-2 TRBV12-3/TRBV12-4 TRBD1 TGTGCCAGCAGTACTTCCGGGACAGGGGGGACTCTCTATGGCTACACCTTC CASSTSGTGGTLYGYTF
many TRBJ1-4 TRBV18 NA TGTGCCAGCTCACCACCTAGCCCCGAAGGAGAAAAACTGTTTTTT CASSPPSPEGEKLFF
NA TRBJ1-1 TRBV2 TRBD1 TGTGCCAGCAGCCAGGACAGGGAGGGTTACACTGAAGCTTTCTTT CASSQDREGYTEAFF
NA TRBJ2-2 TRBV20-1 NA TGCAGTGCTAGAGCCCTCCTTAGGAGCGGGAACACCGGGGAGCTGTTTTTT CSARALLRSGNTGELFF
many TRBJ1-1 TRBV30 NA TGTGCCTGGAGTGACGACAGCGCTGATGAAGCTTTCTTT CAWSDDSADEAFF
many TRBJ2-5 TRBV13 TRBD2 TGTGCCAGCAGCGGGACTAGCGGGATGAAGACCCAGTACTTC CASSGTSGMKTQYF
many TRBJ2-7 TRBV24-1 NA TGTGCCACCAGTGATTTGTATGGGGACGAGCAGTACTTC CATSDLYGDEQYF
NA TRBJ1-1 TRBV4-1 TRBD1 TGCGCCAGCAGCCAAAAACAGACAGGGGGCGCGGGCGCTGAAGCTTTCTTT CASSQKQTGGAGAEAFF
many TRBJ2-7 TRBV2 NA TGTGCCAGCAGTAACAGGGGCGGGAACGAGCAGTACTTC CASSNRGGNEQYF
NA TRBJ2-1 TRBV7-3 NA TGTGCCAGCAGCTTAAGTGCTAGCTCCTACAATGAGCAGTTCTTC CASSLSASSYNEQFF
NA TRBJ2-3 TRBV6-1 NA TGTGCCAGCAGTGACTCAGCGGGCTCCACAGATACGCAGTATTTT CASSDSAGSTDTQYF
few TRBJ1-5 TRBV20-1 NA TGCAGTGCTAGAGAACGGGGGCCGAGCAATCAGCCCCAGCATTTT CSARERGPSNQPQHF
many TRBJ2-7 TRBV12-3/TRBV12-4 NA TGTGCCAGCAGTTTTTTGTATAGCGGTCAGGTCTACGAGCAGTACTTC CASSFLYSGQVYEQYF
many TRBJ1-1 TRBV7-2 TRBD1 TGTGCCAGCAGCTTCACGACCGGGACAGGGGGCACTGAAGCTTTCTTT CASSFTTGTGGTEAFF
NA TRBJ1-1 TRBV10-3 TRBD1 TGTGCCATCAGTGATTCAAACAGGGGGGGCACTGAAGCTTTCTTT CAISDSNRGGTEAFF
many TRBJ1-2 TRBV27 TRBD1 TGTGCCAGCAGTTTCATCCCACCGGACAGGGGGAAGTCTAACTATGGCTACACCTTC CASSFIPPDRGKSNYGYTF
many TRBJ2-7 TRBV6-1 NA TGTGCCAGCATGGAGGGAGAGGTCGGCGAGCAGTACTTC CASMEGEVGEQYF
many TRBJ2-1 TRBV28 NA TGTGCCAGCAGTTTAAGCGTGTTTAATGAGCAGTTCTTC CASSLSVFNEQFF
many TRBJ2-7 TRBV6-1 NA TGTGCCAGCGGGCGAGCGCGGGAGCAGTACTTC CASGRAREQYF
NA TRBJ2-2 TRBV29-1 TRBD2 TGCAGCGTTGTGGGGGGGGTCTCTACGAACACCGGGGAGCTGTTTTTT CSVVGGVSTNTGELFF
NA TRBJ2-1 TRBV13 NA TGTGCCAGCAGCTTGGGACCGACGCTAGGGTATGAGCAGTTCTTC CASSLGPTLGYEQFF
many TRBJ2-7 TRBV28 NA TGTGCCACCAGGGAGAGAGAGAGGCTCTACGAGCAGTACTTC CATRERERLYEQYF
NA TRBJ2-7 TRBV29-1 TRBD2 TGCAGCGCCACGGGGCTCAGCGGGAGGGCCGTTGGCGAGCAGTACTTC CSATGLSGRAVGEQYF
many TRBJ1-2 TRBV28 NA TGTGCCAGCAGTTTAAGGTCCTGGAACTATGGCTACACCTTC CASSLRSWNYGYTF
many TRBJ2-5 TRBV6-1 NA TGTGCCAGCAGTGAAGGTTTGGAATACCAAGAGACCCAGTACTTC CASSEGLEYQETQYF
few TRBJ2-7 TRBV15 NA TGTGCCACCACCCAAGGAACCACGATGGACCCCGGTCCTAACAGGGAAAGAACCTACGAGCAGTACTTC CATTQGTTMDPGPNRERTYEQYF
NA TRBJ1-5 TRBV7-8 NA TGTGCCAGCAGCTTAGCAGGGGCTGGAAGCAATCAGCCCCAGCATTTT CASSLAGAGSNQPQHF
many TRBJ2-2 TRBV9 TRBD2 TGTGCCAGCAGTGTGAGCGGGGGGAACACCGGGGAGCTGTTTTTT CASSVSGGNTGELFF
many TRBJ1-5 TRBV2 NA TGTGCCAGCAGGGTCAGGGGCGCGGGCAATCAGCCCCAGCATTTT CASRVRGAGNQPQHF